The present T cell receptor (beta chain) was sequenced within a study of OX40 agonist ivuxolimab in advanced cancers. The overall study: With ivuxolimab, an agonistic anti-OX40 (CD134) antibody, patients were treated. General study findings and limits: The study did not work out the antigen specificity of the expanded peripheral T cells. Average numbers of expanded clones were greater in CD8+ T cells than in CD4+.

A word on this clone: Antigen: not known.

Assay: immunoSEQ multiplex PCR; the TCRdb copy retains only in-frame clones and omits some. The sample has over 80,000 clones; approximately 84% are singletons. The germline gives CDR1 SGHVS, CDR2 FQNEAQ. The V segment lost 2 bases and the J segment 2 bases; nucleotides outside the gene matches: 7. CDR3 length equals 16 residues. The TCR sequence derives from an adult with an advanced solid tumor such as melanoma, head and neck, liver or kidney cancer. V is TRBV7-8 and J is TRBJ2-3; 7 nucleotides line up with TRBD1. The specimen was CD4+ or CD8+ T cells sorted from blood, collected in a trial of the OX40 agonist ivuxolimab. The CDR3 DNA follows: TGTGCCAGCAGCTTAAGGGACAGCCTCCCCACAGATACGCAGTATTTT. It codes for CASSLRDSLPTDTQYF.